The present T cell receptor beta chain was sequenced within a study of beta chain features in type 1 diabetes. Study at large: Patients and healthy donors were similar in age, gender and cell yields.

The authors took one heparinised blood draw, averaging approximately 0.12 L, from each donor. Study-level points and caveats: Diminished insertions and augmented deletions at VDJ junctions characterized type 1 diabetes patients. Cells with high TCR expression could be over-represented when cDNA is sequenced. Among patients with Type 1 diabetes, TCRB CDR3s were moderately but significantly shorter in every one of the four CD4+ subsets.

The isolated RNA, all of it, was reverse transcribed, so expressed TCRB transcripts were what got sequenced. Repertoires were generated with immunoSEQ multiplex PCR, while TCRdb's copy carries only in-frame clones and drops some. The sample holds 600,000 or so clones, roughly 13% seen once. V lost 5 bases, J lost 10 bases, and 10 bases stayed unmatched. Germline V gives CDR1 SGHTA, CDR2 FQGNSA. The CDR3 is 15 residues long. A remark on this clone: Its specificity is not known.

What was sequenced was naive CD4+ T cells from blood. The rearrangement links TRBV7-2 to TRBJ1-6; 8 positions agree with TRBD1. This sequence was found in a young man with type 1 diabetes. The CDR3 nucleotides read TGTGCCAGCAGCGCCTACAGGGGGGGTGAGTCACCCCTCCACTTT. Translation gives CASSAYRGGESPLHF.